Each of the 21 T cell receptor beta chains below was sequenced from the same sample in a study of response to subunit inactivated influenza vaccine. TCRdb reanalysed the RT-PCR reads using MiXCR and keeps one entry per CDR3 protein. This repertoire shows around 250,000 distinct CDR3 sequences, 10% to 15% found once; its top ten account for roughly 7.7%. The source was non-naive T cells sorted from PBMCs, collected approximately 15 days before vaccination. These receptors were collected from a man aged 45-60 years who received an inactivated influenza vaccine.

The chain is built from TRBV5-1 and TRBJ2-5; D is unclear. Looked up from germline, CDR1 is SGHRS and CDR2 is YFSETQ. V lost 0 bases and J 2 bases, leaving 11 bases between the germline ends. This CDR3 comprises 15 residues. In nucleotides, the CDR3 is TGCGCCAGCAGCTTGGGGCAGATTAATCAAGAGACCCAGTACTTC. Its translation is CASSLGQINQETQYF.

This clonotype has ten or more counts. The V gene is TRBV5-1, the J gene TRBJ2-5; D call uncertain. The CDR3 runs to 13 residues. Trimming cost V 3 bases and J 5 bases, with 11 bases left between them. Germline assignment: CDR1 SGHRS and CDR2 YFSETQ. The CDR3 DNA follows: TGCGCCAGCAGCTATGGGAATAGGGAGACCCAGTACTTC. The encoded protein is CASSYGNRETQYF.

The chain uses TRBV6-5 and TRBJ2-3, with D possibly called TRBD1 or TRBD2 (5 bases each). The CDR3 runs 13 residues. The V gene lost 4 bases and the J gene lost 6 bases, with 11 bases spanning the gap. The V gene's germline CDR1 is MNHEY and CDR2 SVGAGI. The CDR3: CASSFGWDDTQYF. The CDR3 region has the DNA TGTGCCAGCAGTTTTGGTTGGGACGATACGCAGTATTTT.

This clonotype has ten or more counts. This chain joins TRBV5-1 and TRBJ1-2, with D possibly being TRBD1 (5 bases). V lost 7 bases to trimming and J lost 4 bases, with 14 bases between them. CDR1 and CDR2 from the germline V gene are SGHRS and YFSETQ. The CDR3 length is 13 residues. In DNA form, the CDR3 reads TGCGCCAGCCGCGGCAGGGTTAGCTATGGCTACACCTTC. This encodes CASRGRVSYGYTF.

By sample share, this clonotype is medium-sized. The J gene is TRBJ1-3, the V gene TRBV7-9, with D unresolved. The V end was cut by 7 bases, the J end by 3 bases, with 10 bases between. The CDR3 has 13 residues. Per the germline V gene, CDR1 is SEHNR and CDR2 is FQNEAQ (reference sequence). In DNA, the CDR3 is TGTGCCAGCACCCCGTGGAATGGAAACACCATATATTTT. Its protein product is CASTPWNGNTIYF.

The genes are TRBV7-3 and TRBJ2-1; 8 bases map to TRBD2. The V gene end was trimmed by 1 base and the J gene end by 9 bases; junction bases not matched to a gene: 11. The germline CDR1 and CDR2 sequences are SGHTA and FQGTGA. The CDR3 runs 16 residues. The CDR3 reads CASSLIGSGSGGEQFF. The CDR3 DNA reads as TGTGCCAGCAGCTTAATAGGAAGCGGGAGTGGTGGTGAGCAGTTCTTC.

This clonotype has a handful of counts. The rearrangement joins TRBV7-2 to TRBJ2-5, with 7 bases aligning to TRBD1. Germline trimming cut 3 bases from V and 5 bases from J; bases unmatched to any gene: 9. The CDR3 is 15 residues long. Germline V gene sequence: CDR1 SGHTA, CDR2 FQGNSA. The CDR3 DNA follows: TGTGCCAGCAGCTTTCAGACAGGGTCGAGGGAGACCCAGTACTTC. Translated: CASSFQTGSRETQYF.

This clonotype was picked up many times. The chain carries TRBV28 and TRBJ2-7, with a weak D call TRBD1 (6 bases). Trimming pared 7 bases from V and 0 bases from J, leaving 13 bases between. Germline CDR1 and CDR2: MDHEN and SYDVKM. This CDR3 has 14 amino acids. Here the CDR3 reads CASTRQVGSYEQYF. The CDR3 DNA reads TGTGCCAGCACCCGACAGGTGGGCTCCTACGAGCAGTACTTC.

Ten or more counts support this clonotype. This sequence joins TRBV7-2 and TRBJ2-3; TRBD2 agrees at 15 bases. J lost 7 bases, V lost 4 bases, and 6 bases had no gene match. The germline V gene has CDR1 SGHTA and CDR2 FQGNSA. The CDR3 runs to 16 residues. The CDR3 reads CASSSGLAGGPHTQYF. Here the CDR3 DNA reads TGTGCCAGCAGCTCCGGACTAGCGGGAGGGCCACATACGCAGTATTTT.

This clonotype was seen repeatedly, ten times or more. CDR3 protein: CASHLAGGITDTQYF. The DNA for the CDR3 is TGTGCCAGCCACCTAGCGGGGGGGATAACAGATACGCAGTATTTT. The chain is built from TRBV12-3 or TRBV12-4 and TRBJ2-3; 12 nucleotides align to TRBD2. J lost 3 bases, V lost 8 bases, and 6 bases had no gene match. The CDR3 has 15 residues.

This clonotype was found many times. The chain combines TRBV24-1 with TRBJ2-7; D remains unclear. There are 14 residues in the CDR3. The V gene's germline CDR1 is KGHDR and CDR2 SFDVKD. Trimming removed 1 base at V and 5 bases at J, with 11 bases between. As DNA, the CDR3 is TGTGCCACCAGTGATTTACCCAGGAGCAACGAGCAGTACTTC. It yields the protein CATSDLPRSNEQYF.

This clonotype was seen repeatedly, ten times or more. This sequence joins TRBV12-3 or TRBV12-4 and TRBJ1-6, with a weak D call TRBD1 (5 bases). The V end lost 5 bases, the J end lost 5 bases, and 10 bases lay between the germline ends. The CDR3 is made up of 14 amino acids. CDR3 region: CASSPRGNNSPLHF. The CDR3 region has the DNA TGTGCCAGCAGTCCCCGGGGGAATAATTCACCCCTCCACTTT.

This clonotype was observed a handful of times. The chain has TRBV2 and TRBJ2-3, with 7 bases that match TRBD2. The germline V gene encodes CDR1 SNHLY and CDR2 FYNNEI. CDR3 length: 14 amino acids. The junction had 0 bases not matched to a gene; V was cut back by 0 bases and J by 3 bases. CDR3: CASSEALATDTQYF. CDR3 in DNA: TGTGCCAGCAGTGAAGCACTAGCGACAGATACGCAGTATTTT.

This clonotype was recorded a few times. The chain couples TRBV12-3 or TRBV12-4 to TRBJ1-2, with a possible D match to TRBD1 (5 bases). The ends were cut back, 8 bases at V and 7 bases at J, with 14 bases in the middle. This CDR3 comprises 12 residues. CDR3: CASLQGTGGYTF. CDR3 DNA: TGTGCCAGCCTTCAGGGTACGGGTGGCTACACCTTC.

This clonotype was seen repeatedly, ten times or more. The rearrangement uses TRBV9 and TRBJ2-3; no clear D gene. Trimming shortened V by 2 bases and J by 0 bases, and 10 bases separated the two germline ends. CDR3 length: 15 residues. Germline V gene sequence: CDR1 SGDLS, CDR2 YYNGEE. CDR3 protein: CASSVVWGSTDTQYF. Here the CDR3 DNA reads TGTGCCAGCAGCGTCGTATGGGGTAGCACAGATACGCAGTATTTT.

This clonotype appeared a few times. This chain joins TRBV28 and TRBJ2-6; 11 bases are a match to TRBD2. Trimming removed 6 bases from V and 0 bases from J; junction bases left unmatched: 4. This CDR3 is 17 amino acids long. Germline CDR1 is MDHEN and CDR2 is SYDVKM. CDR3 loop: CASSQTSGSSGANVLTF. The CDR3 DNA reads as TGTGCCAGCAGCCAAACTAGCGGGAGCTCTGGGGCCAACGTCCTGACTTTC.

This clonotype has only a few counts. The chain joins TRBV7-9 to TRBJ1-2; no firm D call. V lost 5 bases and J lost 4, with 14 bases in between. Germline V CDR1 and CDR2: SEHNR, FQNEAQ (reference sequence). The CDR3 extends over 14 amino acids. CDR3 residues: CASSPGRFSYGYTF. CDR3 nucleotide sequence: TGTGCCAGCAGCCCCGGACGTTTTAGCTATGGCTACACCTTC. The full variable domain, rest sourced from reference TRBV7-9 and TRBJ1-2, is DTGVSQNPRHKITKRGQNVTFRCDPISEHNRLYWYRQTLGQGPEFLTYFQNEAQLEKSRLLSDRFSAERPKGSFSTLEIQRTEQGDSAMYLCASSPGRFSYGYTFGSGTRLTVV.

There are a few counts of this clonotype. The chain links TRBV28 to TRBJ1-1; 7 nucleotides align to TRBD1. With V trimmed by 5 bases and J by 13 bases, 10 bases remained unmatched. CDR1 and CDR2 from the germline V gene are MDHEN and SYDVKM. This CDR3 region has 12 residues. CDR3 coding DNA: TGTGCCAGCAGTCCATCAACAGGGGTGGGTTTCTTT. Translation: CASSPSTGVGFF.

Concerning this clonotype itself: This may stem from a read error, because a much larger clone lies one nucleotide away. The CDR3 protein is CASCLASASGGSTDTQYF. The CDR3 nucleotides are TGTGCCAGCTGTTTAGCCTCGGCTAGCGGGGGCAGCACAGATACGCAGTATTTT. The chain carries TRBV12-3 or TRBV12-4 and TRBJ2-3, with TRBD2 identical over 10 bases. This CDR3 contains 18 residues.

This clonotype was seen ten or more times. The V and J genes are TRBV13 and TRBJ2-1; TRBD2 matches at 10 bases. In germline, CDR1 is PRHDT, CDR2 FYEKMQ (reference sequence). The CDR3 extends over 15 amino acids. J was trimmed by 7 bases and V by 3 bases; bases with no gene match: 6. Here the CDR3 reads CASSFPGLASNEQFF. In DNA form, the CDR3 reads TGTGCCAGCAGCTTCCCGGGACTAGCGAGTAATGAGCAGTTCTTC. The entire variable domain, with the rest obtained from reference TRBV13 and TRBJ2-1, is as follows: AAGVIQSPRHLIKEKRETATLKCYPIPRHDTVYWYQQGPGQDPQFLISFYEKMQSDKGSIPDRFSAQQFSDYHSELNMSSLELGDSALYFCASSFPGLASNEQFFGPGTRLTVL.

This clonotype was seen repeatedly, ten times or more. This chain links TRBV20-1 with TRBJ2-1; no firm D call. V was pared by 8 bases and J by 4 bases, with 18 bases between. CDR3 size: 14 residues. Germline V gene sequence: CDR1 DFQATT, CDR2 SNEGSKA (reference sequence). CDR3 amino acids: CSSSMGSRYNEQFF. CDR3 sequence (DNA): TGCAGTTCATCTATGGGATCTAGATACAATGAGCAGTTCTTC.